The clone carrying this TCR beta chain was found a few times. V was shortened by 1 base and J by 5 bases, with 6 bases between the two germline ends. The germline CDR1 and CDR2 sequences are SGHVS and FNYEAQ. The CDR3 has 13 amino acids. The protocol was immunoSEQ multiplex PCR, while the TCRdb copy is restricted to in-frame clones and leaves out a portion. The sample has 15,000 to 18,000 clones; about 30% are singletons. The data derive from a study of graft-versus-host responses after intestinal transplantation. Study background: Those transplanted obtained multivisceral, liver-intestinal, or isolated intestinal grafts. Tacrolimus plus steroids were given to all recipients for roughly three years, preceded by anti-thymocyte globulin induction.

Stimulators, 200,000 irradiated and violet-dye-labeled cells, were plated with 200,000 CFSE-labeled responder cells. Study-wide findings and caveats: Early post-transplant HvG declines were associated with peak circulating GvH clone levels.

The receptor comes from a human patient who received an intestinal transplant. The source was alloreactive CD4+ T cells from a mixed lymphocyte reaction culture, collected before intestinal transplant. The subset: CFSE-low proliferating T cells sorted from approximately 6-day pre-transplant mixed lymphocyte reaction (GvH or HvG direction). This chain uses TRBV7-6 with TRBJ2-1; D is possibly TRBD2 (5 bases). In nucleotides, the CDR3 is TGTGCCAGCAGCTTAGACGGGAACAATGAGCAGTTCTTC. This codes for CASSLDGNNEQFF.